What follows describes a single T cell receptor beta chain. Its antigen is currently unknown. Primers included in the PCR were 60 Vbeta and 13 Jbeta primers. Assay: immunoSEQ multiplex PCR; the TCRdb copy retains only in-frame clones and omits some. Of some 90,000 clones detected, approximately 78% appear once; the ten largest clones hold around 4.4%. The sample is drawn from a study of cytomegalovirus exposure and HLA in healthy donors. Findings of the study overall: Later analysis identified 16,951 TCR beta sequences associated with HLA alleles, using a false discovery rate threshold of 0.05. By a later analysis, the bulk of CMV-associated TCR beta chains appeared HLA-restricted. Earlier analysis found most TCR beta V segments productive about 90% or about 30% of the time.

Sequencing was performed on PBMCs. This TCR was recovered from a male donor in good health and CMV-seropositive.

The CDR3 is CASRAGLDYGYTF. CDR3 DNA: TGTGCCAGCAGGGCAGGATTAGACTATGGCTACACCTTC. This chain links TRBV6-6 with TRBJ1-2; D gene unclear. The V and J ends lost 6 bases and 3 bases respectively, with 11 bases between them. The CDR3 runs to 13 residues. Germline CDR1 MNHNY, CDR2 SVGAGI (reference sequence).